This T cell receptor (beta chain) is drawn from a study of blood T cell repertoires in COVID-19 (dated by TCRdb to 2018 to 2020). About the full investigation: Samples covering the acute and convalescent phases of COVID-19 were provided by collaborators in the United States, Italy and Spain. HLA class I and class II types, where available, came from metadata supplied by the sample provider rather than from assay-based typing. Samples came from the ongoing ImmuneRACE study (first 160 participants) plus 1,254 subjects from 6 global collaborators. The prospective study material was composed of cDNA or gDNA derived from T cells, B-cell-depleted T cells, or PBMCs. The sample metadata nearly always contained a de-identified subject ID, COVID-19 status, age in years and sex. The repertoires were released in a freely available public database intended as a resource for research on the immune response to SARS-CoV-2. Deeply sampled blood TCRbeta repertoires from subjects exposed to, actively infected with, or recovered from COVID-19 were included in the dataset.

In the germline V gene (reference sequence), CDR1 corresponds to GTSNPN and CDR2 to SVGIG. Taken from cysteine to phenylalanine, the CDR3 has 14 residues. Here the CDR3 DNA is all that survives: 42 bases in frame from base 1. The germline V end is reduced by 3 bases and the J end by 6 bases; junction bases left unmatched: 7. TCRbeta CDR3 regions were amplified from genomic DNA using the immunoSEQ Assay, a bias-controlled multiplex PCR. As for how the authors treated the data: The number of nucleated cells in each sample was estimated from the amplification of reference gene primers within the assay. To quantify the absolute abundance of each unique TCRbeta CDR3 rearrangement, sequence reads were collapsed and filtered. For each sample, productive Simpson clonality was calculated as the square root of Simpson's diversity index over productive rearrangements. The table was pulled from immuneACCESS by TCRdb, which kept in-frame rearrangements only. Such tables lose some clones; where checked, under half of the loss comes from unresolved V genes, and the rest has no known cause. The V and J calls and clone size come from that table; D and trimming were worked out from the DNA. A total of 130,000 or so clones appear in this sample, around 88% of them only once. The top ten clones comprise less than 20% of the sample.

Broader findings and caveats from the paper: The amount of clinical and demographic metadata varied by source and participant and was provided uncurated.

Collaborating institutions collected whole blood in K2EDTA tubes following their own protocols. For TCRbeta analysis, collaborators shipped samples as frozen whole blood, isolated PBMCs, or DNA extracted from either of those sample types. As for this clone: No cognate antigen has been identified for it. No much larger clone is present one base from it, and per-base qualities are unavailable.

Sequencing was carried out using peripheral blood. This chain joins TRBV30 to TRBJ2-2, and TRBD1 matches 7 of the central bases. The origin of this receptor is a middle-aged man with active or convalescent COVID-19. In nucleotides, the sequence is TGTGCCTGGAGGAGACAGGGAAGGGCCGGGGAGCTGTTTTTT. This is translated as CAWRRQGRAGELFF.